By sample share, the clone carrying this TCR beta chain is medium-sized. Sequencing was performed with immunoSEQ multiplex PCR; in TCRdb, only in-frame clones are kept and a portion is missing. Among about 67,000 clones, 91% were seen once, and the ten largest hold 2% to 2.5%. The sample belongs to a study of T cell changes during pregnancy in multiple sclerosis. Germline V lookup: CDR1 SGHTA, CDR2 FQGTGA. V lost 6 bases, J lost 4 bases, and 4 bases stayed unmatched. The CDR3 loop spans 13 amino acids. Material: peripheral blood, obtained in the first trimester of pregnancy. The sequence was collected from a female donor with multiple sclerosis, enrolled in a pregnancy study. The V call is TRBV7-3, the J call TRBJ1-1; TRBD1 matches 8 bases. This chain's CDR3 is CASSADRVTEAFF. As DNA, the CDR3 is TGTGCCAGCAGTGCGGACAGGGTCACTGAAGCTTTCTTT.